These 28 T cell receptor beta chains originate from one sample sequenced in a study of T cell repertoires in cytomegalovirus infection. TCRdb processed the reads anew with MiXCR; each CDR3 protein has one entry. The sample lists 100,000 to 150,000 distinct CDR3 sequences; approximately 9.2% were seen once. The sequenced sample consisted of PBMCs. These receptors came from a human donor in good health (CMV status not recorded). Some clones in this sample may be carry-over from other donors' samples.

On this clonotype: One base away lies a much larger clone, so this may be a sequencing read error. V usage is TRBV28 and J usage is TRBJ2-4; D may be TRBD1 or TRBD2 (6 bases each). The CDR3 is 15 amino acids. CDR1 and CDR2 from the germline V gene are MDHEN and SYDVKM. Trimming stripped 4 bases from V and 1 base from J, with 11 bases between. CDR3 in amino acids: CASSWGARAKNIQYF. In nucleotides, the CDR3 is TGTGCCAGCAGTTGGGGGGCAAGGGCCAAAAACATTCAGTACTTC.

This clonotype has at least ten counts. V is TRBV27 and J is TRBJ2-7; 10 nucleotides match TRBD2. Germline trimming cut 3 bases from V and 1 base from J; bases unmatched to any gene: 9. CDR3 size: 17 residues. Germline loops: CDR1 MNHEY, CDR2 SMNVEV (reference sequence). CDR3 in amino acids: CASSFQREGLKSYEQYV. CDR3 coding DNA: TGTGCCAGCAGTTTCCAGCGGGAGGGCCTAAAGTCCTACGAGCAGTACGTC.

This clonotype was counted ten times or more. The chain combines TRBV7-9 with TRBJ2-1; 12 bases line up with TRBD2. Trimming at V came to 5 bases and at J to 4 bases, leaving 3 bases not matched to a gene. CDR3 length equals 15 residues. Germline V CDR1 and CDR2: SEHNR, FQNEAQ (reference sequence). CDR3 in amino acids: CASSTTSGGYNEQFF. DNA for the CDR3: TGTGCCAGCAGCACGACTAGCGGGGGATACAATGAGCAGTTCTTC. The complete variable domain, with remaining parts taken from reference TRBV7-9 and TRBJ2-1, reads DTGVSQNPRHKITKRGQNVTFRCDPISEHNRLYWYRQTLGQGPEFLTYFQNEAQLEKSRLLSDRFSAERPKGSFSTLEIQRTEQGDSAMYLCASSTTSGGYNEQFFGPGTRLTVL.

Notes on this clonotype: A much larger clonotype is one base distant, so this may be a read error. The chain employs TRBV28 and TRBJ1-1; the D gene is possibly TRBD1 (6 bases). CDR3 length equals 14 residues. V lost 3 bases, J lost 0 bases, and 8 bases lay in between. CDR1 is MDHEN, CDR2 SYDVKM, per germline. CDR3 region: CASSFQGLNTEAFF. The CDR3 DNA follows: TGTGCCAGCAGTTTTCAGGGGTTGAACACTGAAGCTTTCTTT.

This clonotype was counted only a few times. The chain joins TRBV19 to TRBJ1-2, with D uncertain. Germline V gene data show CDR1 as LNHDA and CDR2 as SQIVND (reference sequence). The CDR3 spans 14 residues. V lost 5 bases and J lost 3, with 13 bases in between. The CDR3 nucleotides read TGTGCCAGTAGTCCCTCTGTTGGGGACTATGGCTACACCTTC. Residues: CASSPSVGDYGYTF.

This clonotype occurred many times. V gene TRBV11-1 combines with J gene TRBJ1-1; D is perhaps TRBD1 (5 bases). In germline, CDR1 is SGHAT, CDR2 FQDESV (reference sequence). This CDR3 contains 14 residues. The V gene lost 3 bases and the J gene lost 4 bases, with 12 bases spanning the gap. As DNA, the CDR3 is TGTGCCAGCAGCTTGAGGAGGGACCTCACTGAAGCTTTCTTT. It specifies CASSLRRDLTEAFF.

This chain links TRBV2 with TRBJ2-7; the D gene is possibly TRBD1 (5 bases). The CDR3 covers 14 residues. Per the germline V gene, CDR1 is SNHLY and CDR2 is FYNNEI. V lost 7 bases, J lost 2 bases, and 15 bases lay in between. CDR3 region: CASMKYQGPYEQYF. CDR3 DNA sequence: TGTGCCAGCATGAAGTATCAGGGCCCCTACGAGCAGTACTTC.

The CDR3, as DNA: TGTGCCAGCAGCCAAGAAGTAGATCGCGACAGGGACGAGAACACTGAAGCTTTCTTT. Its translation is CASSQEVDRDRDENTEAFF. The rearrangement joins TRBV3-1 to TRBJ1-1; TRBD1 agrees at 7 bases. V shed 0 bases and J 1 base; nucleotides not matched to a gene: 14. This CDR3 region has 19 residues. Looked up from germline, CDR1 is LGHDT and CDR2 is YNNKEL (reference sequence). The whole variable domain, remainder taken from reference TRBV3-1 and TRBJ1-1, is DTAVSQTPKYLVTQMGNDKSIKCEQNLGHDTMYWYKQDSKKFLKIMFSYNNKELIINETVPNRFSPKSPDKAHLNLHINSLELGDSAVYFCASSQEVDRDRDENTEAFFGQGTRLTVV.

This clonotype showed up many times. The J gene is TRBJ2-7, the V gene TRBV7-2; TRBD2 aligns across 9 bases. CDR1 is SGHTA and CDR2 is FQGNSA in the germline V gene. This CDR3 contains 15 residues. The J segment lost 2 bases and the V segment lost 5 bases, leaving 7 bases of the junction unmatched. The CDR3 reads CASSHGLAGAYEQYF. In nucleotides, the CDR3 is TGTGCCAGCAGCCACGGATTAGCGGGGGCCTACGAGCAGTACTTC.

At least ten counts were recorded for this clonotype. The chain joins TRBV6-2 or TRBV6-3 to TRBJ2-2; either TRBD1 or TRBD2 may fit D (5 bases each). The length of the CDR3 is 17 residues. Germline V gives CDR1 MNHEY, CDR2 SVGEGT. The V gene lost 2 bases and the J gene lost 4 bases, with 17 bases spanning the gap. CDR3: CASSYLRGRLLTGELFF. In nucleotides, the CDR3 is TGTGCCAGCAGTTACCTTCGGGGCCGCCTCCTCACCGGGGAGCTGTTTTTT.

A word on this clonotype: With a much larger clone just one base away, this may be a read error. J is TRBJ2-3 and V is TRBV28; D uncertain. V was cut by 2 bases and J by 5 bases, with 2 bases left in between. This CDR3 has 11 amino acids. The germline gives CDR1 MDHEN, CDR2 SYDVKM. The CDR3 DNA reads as TGTGCCAGCAGTTTAAGAGATACGCAGTATTTT. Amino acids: CASSLRDTQYF.

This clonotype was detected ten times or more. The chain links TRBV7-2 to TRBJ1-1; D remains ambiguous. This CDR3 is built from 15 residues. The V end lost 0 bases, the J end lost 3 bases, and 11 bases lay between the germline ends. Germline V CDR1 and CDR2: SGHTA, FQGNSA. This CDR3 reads CASSLAGVGDTEAFF. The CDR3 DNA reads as TGTGCCAGCAGCTTAGCCGGGGTTGGAGACACTGAAGCTTTCTTT. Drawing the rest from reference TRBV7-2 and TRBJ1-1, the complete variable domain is GAGVSQSPSNKVTEKGKDVELRCDPISGHTALYWYRQSLGQGLEFLIYFQGNSAPDKSGLPSDRFSAERTGGSVSTLTIQRTQQEDSAVYLCASSLAGVGDTEAFFGQGTRLTVV.

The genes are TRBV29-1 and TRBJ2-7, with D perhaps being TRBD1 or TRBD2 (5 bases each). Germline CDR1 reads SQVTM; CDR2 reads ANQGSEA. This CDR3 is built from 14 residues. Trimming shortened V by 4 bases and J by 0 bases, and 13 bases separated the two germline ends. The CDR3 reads CSVVRDLSSYEQYF. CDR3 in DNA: TGCAGCGTTGTACGGGACCTAAGCTCCTACGAGCAGTACTTC.

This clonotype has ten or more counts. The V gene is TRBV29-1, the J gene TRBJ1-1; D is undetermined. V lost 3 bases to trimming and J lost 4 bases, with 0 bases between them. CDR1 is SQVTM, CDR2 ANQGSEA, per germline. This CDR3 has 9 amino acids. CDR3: CSVDTEAFF. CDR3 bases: TGCAGCGTTGACACTGAAGCTTTCTTT.

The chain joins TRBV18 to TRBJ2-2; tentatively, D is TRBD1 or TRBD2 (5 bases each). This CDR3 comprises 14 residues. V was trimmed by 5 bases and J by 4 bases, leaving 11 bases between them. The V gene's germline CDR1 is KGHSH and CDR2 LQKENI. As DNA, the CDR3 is TGTGCCAGCTCAGGGGACCTCTCCACCGGGGAGCTGTTTTTT. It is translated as CASSGDLSTGELFF.

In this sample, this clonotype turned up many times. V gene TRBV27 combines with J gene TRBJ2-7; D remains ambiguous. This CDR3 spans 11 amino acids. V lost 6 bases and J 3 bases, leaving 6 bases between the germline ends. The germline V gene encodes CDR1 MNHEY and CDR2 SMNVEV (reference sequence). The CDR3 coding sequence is TGTGCCAGCAGCAAAGGCTACGAGCAGTACTTC. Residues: CASSKGYEQYF.

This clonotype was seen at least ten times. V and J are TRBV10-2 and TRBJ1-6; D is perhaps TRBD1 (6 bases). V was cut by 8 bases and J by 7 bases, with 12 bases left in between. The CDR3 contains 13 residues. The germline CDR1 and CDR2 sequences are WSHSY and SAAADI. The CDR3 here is CASCRGRNSPLHF. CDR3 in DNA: TGCGCCAGCTGCAGGGGCCGAAATTCACCCCTCCACTTT.

Here the CDR3 reads CSVEGGLIANYGYTF. The CDR3 nucleotides read TGCAGCGTTGAAGGGGGGCTGATAGCTAACTATGGCTACACCTTC. The chain is built from TRBV29-1 and TRBJ1-2, with a tentative D call TRBD1 (6 bases). With 1 base removed from V and 0 bases from J, the gap between germline ends came to 12 bases. Germline CDR1 and CDR2: SQVTM and ANQGSEA. The CDR3 spans 15 residues.

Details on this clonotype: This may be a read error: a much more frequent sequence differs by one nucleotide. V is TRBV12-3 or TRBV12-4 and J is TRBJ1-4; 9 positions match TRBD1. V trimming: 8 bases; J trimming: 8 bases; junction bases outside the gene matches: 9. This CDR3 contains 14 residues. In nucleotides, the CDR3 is TGTGCCAGCGGTCCCGGGACAGGGAGGGAAAAACTGTTTTTT. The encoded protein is CASGPGTGREKLFF.

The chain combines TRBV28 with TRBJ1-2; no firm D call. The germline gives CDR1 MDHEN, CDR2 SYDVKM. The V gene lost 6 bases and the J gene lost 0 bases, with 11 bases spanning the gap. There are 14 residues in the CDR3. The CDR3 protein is CASSPGFSNYGYTF. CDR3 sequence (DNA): TGTGCCAGCAGCCCGGGGTTCTCTAACTATGGCTACACCTTC.

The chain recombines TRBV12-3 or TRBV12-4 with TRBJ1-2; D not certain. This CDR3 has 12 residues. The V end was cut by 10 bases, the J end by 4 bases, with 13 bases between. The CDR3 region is CATGPWAYGYTF. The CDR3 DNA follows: TGTGCCACCGGACCCTGGGCCTATGGCTACACCTTC.

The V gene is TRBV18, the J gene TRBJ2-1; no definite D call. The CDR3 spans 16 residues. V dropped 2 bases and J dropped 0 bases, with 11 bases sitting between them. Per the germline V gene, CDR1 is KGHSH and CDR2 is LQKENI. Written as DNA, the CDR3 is TGTGCCAGCTCACCAGCTAGTCCGAGCTCCTACAATGAGCAGTTCTTC. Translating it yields CASSPASPSSYNEQFF.

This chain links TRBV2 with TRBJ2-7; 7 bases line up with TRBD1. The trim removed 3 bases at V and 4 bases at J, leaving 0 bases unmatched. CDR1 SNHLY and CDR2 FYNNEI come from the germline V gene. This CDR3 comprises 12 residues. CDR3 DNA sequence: TGTGCCAGCAGTGAGACAGGGTACGAGCAGTACTTC. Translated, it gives CASSETGYEQYF.

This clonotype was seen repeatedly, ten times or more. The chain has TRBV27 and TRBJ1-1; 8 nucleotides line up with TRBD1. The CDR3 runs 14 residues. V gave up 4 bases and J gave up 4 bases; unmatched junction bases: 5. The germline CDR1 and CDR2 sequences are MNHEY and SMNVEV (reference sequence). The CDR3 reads CASSSTGGSTEAFF. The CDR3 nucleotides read TGTGCCAGCAGTTCAACAGGGGGTTCCACTGAAGCTTTCTTT.

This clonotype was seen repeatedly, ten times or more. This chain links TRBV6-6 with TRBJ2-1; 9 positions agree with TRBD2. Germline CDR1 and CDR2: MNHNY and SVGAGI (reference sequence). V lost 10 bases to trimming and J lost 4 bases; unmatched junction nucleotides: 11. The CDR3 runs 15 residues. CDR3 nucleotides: TGTGCCACCACGACCAAGCGGGGGGCATACAATGAGCAGTTCTTC. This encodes CATTTKRGAYNEQFF.

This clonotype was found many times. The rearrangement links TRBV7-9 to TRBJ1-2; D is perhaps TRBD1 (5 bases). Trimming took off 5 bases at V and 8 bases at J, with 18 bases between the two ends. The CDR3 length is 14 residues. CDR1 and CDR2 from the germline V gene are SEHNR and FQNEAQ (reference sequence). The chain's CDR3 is CASSTESRGLGYTF. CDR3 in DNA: TGTGCCAGCAGCACCGAGAGCCGGGGGTTGGGCTACACCTTC.

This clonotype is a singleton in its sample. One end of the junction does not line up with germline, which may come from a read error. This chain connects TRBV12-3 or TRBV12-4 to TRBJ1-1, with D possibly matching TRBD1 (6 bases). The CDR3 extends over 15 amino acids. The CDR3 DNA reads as TGTGCCAGCAGTAACCTGAGGGACAAGAACACTCAAGCTTTCTTT. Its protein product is CASSNLRDKNTQAFF.

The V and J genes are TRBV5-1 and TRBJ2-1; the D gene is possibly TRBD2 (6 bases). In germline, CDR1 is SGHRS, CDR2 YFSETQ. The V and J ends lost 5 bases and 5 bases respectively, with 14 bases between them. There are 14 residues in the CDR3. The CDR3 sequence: CASSPTSRDNEQFF. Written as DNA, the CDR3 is TGCGCCAGCAGTCCAACTAGCCGAGACAATGAGCAGTTCTTC.